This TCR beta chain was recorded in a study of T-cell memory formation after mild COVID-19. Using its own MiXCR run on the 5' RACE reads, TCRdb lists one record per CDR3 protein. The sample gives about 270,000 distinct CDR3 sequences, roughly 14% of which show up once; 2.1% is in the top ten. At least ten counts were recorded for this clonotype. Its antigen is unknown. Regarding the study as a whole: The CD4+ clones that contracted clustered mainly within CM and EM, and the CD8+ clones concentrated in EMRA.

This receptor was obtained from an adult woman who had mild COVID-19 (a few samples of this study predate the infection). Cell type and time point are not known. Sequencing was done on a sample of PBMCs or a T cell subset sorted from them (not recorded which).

In DNA, the CDR3 is TGTGCCAGCAGTTTAGCGGGGGGGAACACCGGGGAGCTGTTTTTT. This translates into CASSLAGGNTGELFF. The V call is TRBV12-3 or TRBV12-4, the J call TRBJ2-2; possibly TRBD2 for D (6 bases). The ends were cut back, 0 bases at V and 1 base at J, with 6 bases in the middle. The CDR3 is 15 amino acids.